This T cell receptor beta chain came from a study of human T cells and chemical hapten exposure. This clonotype has a handful of counts. The time point is: patch test 2, 6 weeks after DPC sensitization. This sample's treatment: therapeutic diphenylcyclopropenone sensitization with weekly scalp DPC. The V segment lost 4 bases and the J segment 4 bases; nucleotides outside the gene matches: 11. The CDR3 contains 17 residues. CDR1 is SGHNT, CDR2 YYREEE, per germline (reference sequence). In TCRdb, the RACE reads were re-called with MiXCR into one record per CDR3 protein. Of more than 75,000 distinct CDR3 sequences listed, roughly a tenth are singletons.

The sequencing used whole blood, collected in connection with sensitization to the hapten diphenylcyclopropenone (DPC). This TCR was recovered from a woman aged 40 to 50 with alopecia areata. Some clones in this sample may be carry-over from other donors' samples. This chain joins TRBV5-4 and TRBJ2-2; 9 bases match TRBD2. The CDR3 reads CASSRMLAGVGTGELFF. The CDR3 DNA sequence: TGTGCCAGCAGCCGAATGTTAGCGGGAGTCGGCACCGGGGAGCTGTTTTTT.